The source of this T cell receptor beta chain is a study of shared clonotypes between healthy human individuals. TCRdb's copy holds only in-frame clones and misses some; the assay was immunoSEQ multiplex PCR. The table lists more than 1.2 million clones, around 98.5% of them singletons. As regards this clone: The sample contains more than one DNA sequence encoding this CDR3.

This CDR3 spans 15 amino acids. Germline V gives CDR1 KGHSH, CDR2 LQKENI. V shed 0 bases and J 4 bases; nucleotides not matched to a gene: 1. Input material: naive CD4+ T cells sorted from blood. Indicated subset: CD45RA+ positively selected. This clonotype originated in a man aged 30 to 39 in good health. V gene TRBV18 combines with J gene TRBJ2-1; 9 nucleotides align to TRBD2. The CDR3 DNA reads as TGTGCCAGCTCACCACCTAGCGGGGGATACAATGAGCAGTTCTTC. This codes for CASSPPSGGYNEQFF.